These 17 T cell receptor beta chains were sequenced from one sample in a study of CD8+ T cells in alopecia areata. After isolation, RNA underwent reverse transcription to generate cDNA as the sequencing template. The method was immunoSEQ multiplex PCR; TCRdb's version includes in-frame clones alone and lacks a portion of them. The sample contains 200,000 to 250,000 clones, approximately 47% of which appear only once. Sample treatment: oral pan-JAK inhibitor, 5-10 mg twice daily. This specimen was CD4+ T cells sorted from blood, taken around week 36, from a patient treated with tofacitinib. These TCRs come from a human donor with alopecia areata.

Concerning this clone itself: Within the sample, other DNA sequences also encode this same CDR3. The V gene is TRBV29-1, the J gene TRBJ2-7; maybe TRBD1 (5 bases). The CDR3 runs to 13 residues. Germline V gene sequence: CDR1 SQVTM, CDR2 ANQGSEA. V lost 3 bases and J lost 4, with 13 bases in between. The CDR3 bases are TGCAGCGTTGAGGGAACAGGATTGTACGAGCAGTACTTC. Amino acids: CSVEGTGLYEQYF.

The chain employs TRBV2 and TRBJ1-5; 7 bases match TRBD1. Trimming took 4 bases from V and 5 from J; bases not matched to a gene: 8. CDR1 and CDR2 (germline): SNHLY, FYNNEI. The CDR3 loop spans 15 amino acids. The CDR3 spells CASSARGQRDQPQHF. In DNA, the CDR3 is TGTGCCAGCAGTGCAAGGGGACAGAGAGATCAGCCCCAGCATTTT.

The chain has TRBV18 and TRBJ2-1, with 12 bases lining up with TRBD2. CDR1 and CDR2 from the germline V gene are KGHSH and LQKENI. V shed 4 bases and J 5 bases; nucleotides not matched to a gene: 6. This CDR3 region has 16 residues. The CDR3 DNA reads TGTGCCAGCTCACAACGACTAGCGGGAGTGAACAATGAGCAGTTCTTC. It codes for CASSQRLAGVNNEQFF.

The CDR3 nucleotides read TGTGCCTGGAGTGTAGGGAACGCGAGGCGGAATGAAAAACTGTTTTTT. Residues: CAWSVGNARRNEKLFF. This sequence joins TRBV30 and TRBJ1-4; D is uncertain. Germline CDR1 and CDR2: GTSNPN and SVGIG (reference sequence). The CDR3 is made up of 16 amino acids. The V and J ends lost 0 bases and 5 bases respectively, with 16 bases between them.

The chain employs TRBV30 and TRBJ2-5; D is perhaps TRBD1 (6 bases). Trimming shortened V by 0 bases and J by 2 bases, and 7 bases separated the two germline ends. Germline V CDR1 and CDR2: GTSNPN, SVGIG (reference sequence). The CDR3 consists of 13 residues. CDR3 nucleotide sequence: TGTGCCTGGAGTGTAGGGACACAAGAGACCCAGTACTTC. Its translation: CAWSVGTQETQYF.

The CDR3 sequence: CATRTSGGSYEQYF. The CDR3 bases are TGTGCCACTAGAACTAGCGGGGGTTCCTACGAGCAGTACTTC. V gene TRBV7-8 combines with J gene TRBJ2-7; 11 bases line up with TRBD2. Germline CDR1 SGHVS, CDR2 FQNEAQ. V was pared by 10 bases and J by 1 base, with 6 bases of the junction left unmatched. The CDR3 extends over 14 amino acids.

This clone was seen once. This chain links TRBV5-1 with TRBJ2-5; D might be TRBD2 (6 bases). CDR3 size: 13 residues. From germline, CDR1 is SGHRS and CDR2 YFSETQ. Trimming took off 2 bases at V and 4 bases at J, with 9 bases between the two ends. CDR3 coding DNA: TGCGCCAGCAGCTTCTTCGGGAGAGAGACCCAGTACTTC. It translates to CASSFFGRETQYF.

The sample holds a few counts of this clone. The rearrangement joins TRBV6-6 to TRBJ2-3; D not certain. This CDR3 is built from 16 residues. V shed 0 bases and J shed 2 bases, with 12 bases lying between them. Germline CDR1 is MNHNY and CDR2 is SVGAGI (reference sequence). The CDR3 DNA follows: TGTGCCAGCAGTTACTCAGGCAATTCCGACACAGATACGCAGTATTTT. Its translation is CASSYSGNSDTDTQYF.

V usage is TRBV7-2 and J usage is TRBJ2-5; D possibly corresponds to TRBD2 (6 bases). The CDR3 has 16 amino acids. V was cut by 2 bases and J by 1 base, with 14 bases left in between. Germline CDR1 is SGHTA and CDR2 is FQGNSA. CDR3 DNA: TGTGCCAGCAGCTTACTGGGGGGAGCAATCCAAGAGACCCAGTACTTC. Amino acids: CASSLLGGAIQETQYF.

The V gene is TRBV4-2, the J gene TRBJ2-3; D may be TRBD2 (6 bases). Germline loops: CDR1 LGHNA, CDR2 YNFKEQ. This CDR3 region has 13 residues. V gave up 7 bases and J gave up 5 bases, with 13 bases separating them. The CDR3 coding sequence is TGTGCCAGCAAGGCGGGACCTCAAGATACGCAGTATTTT. Translation: CASKAGPQDTQYF.

The J gene is TRBJ1-2, the V gene TRBV6-1; possible D gene TRBD1, 5 bases. Germline V lookup: CDR1 MNHNS, CDR2 SASEGT. This CDR3 has 13 residues. V was trimmed by 8 bases and J by 0 bases, leaving 10 bases between them. This CDR3 reads CASAQVSNYGYTF. CDR3 sequence (DNA): TGTGCCAGCGCACAGGTCTCTAACTATGGCTACACCTTC.

The rearrangement links TRBV30 to TRBJ2-5, with 12 bases that match TRBD2. This CDR3 is 16 amino acids long. Germline V lookup: CDR1 GTSNPN, CDR2 SVGIG (reference sequence). Trimming at V came to 7 bases and at J to 4 bases, leaving 13 bases not matched to a gene. The CDR3 sequence is CASSPWTSGKGETQYF. The CDR3 DNA sequence: TGTGCCTCCAGCCCGTGGACTAGCGGGAAGGGAGAGACCCAGTACTTC.

The rearrangement joins TRBV9 to TRBJ2-2; D is unresolved. V was shortened by 1 base and J by 3 bases, with 4 bases between the two germline ends. Germline-derived CDR1 and CDR2 are SGDLS and YYNGEE. This CDR3 has 13 amino acids. In nucleotides, the CDR3 is TGTGCCAGCAGCGTATTTGACACCGGGGAGCTGTTTTTT. Translated, it gives CASSVFDTGELFF.

About this clone itself: Other DNA sequences in this sample translate to the same CDR3. The chain links TRBV30 to TRBJ2-3, with no clear D. Trimming cost V 3 bases and J 4 bases, with 8 bases left between them. This CDR3 spans 12 amino acids. From germline, CDR1 is GTSNPN and CDR2 SVGIG (reference sequence). The CDR3 protein is CAWSGGPDTQYF. As DNA, the CDR3 is TGTGCCTGGAGCGGTGGCCCAGATACGCAGTATTTT.

This clone was counted between two and nine times. The chain recombines TRBV6-5 with TRBJ2-5; the D is unclear. The CDR3 covers 15 residues. The V gene's germline CDR1 is MNHEY and CDR2 SVGAGI. V was pared by 0 bases and J by 2 bases, with 10 bases between. In nucleotides, the CDR3 is TGTGCCAGCAGTTACTCAGGACGAATACAAGAGACCCAGTACTTC. Amino acids: CASSYSGRIQETQYF.

In nucleotides, the CDR3 is TGCGCCAGCAGCTTTCAGGGGGCCCCTCTCTACGAGCAGTACTTC. It is translated as CASSFQGAPLYEQYF. V is TRBV5-1 and J is TRBJ2-7; 8 positions match TRBD1. Per germline, CDR1 SGHRS and CDR2 YFSETQ. The CDR3 has 15 amino acids. Trimming at V came to 2 bases and at J to 3 bases, leaving 7 bases not matched to a gene.

This clone was seen a few times. The rearrangement uses TRBV25-1 and TRBJ2-4, with D possibly being TRBD2 (6 bases). CDR3 size: 17 residues. The V end lost 7 bases, the J end lost 0 bases, and 19 bases lay between the germline ends. Per germline, CDR1 MGHDK and CDR2 SYGVNS. The CDR3 protein is CASTATSSGLAKNIQYF. The CDR3 DNA reads as TGTGCCAGCACCGCGACTAGTTCAGGACTAGCCAAAAACATTCAGTACTTC.